The 5 T cell receptor beta chains below all came from one sample that was sequenced in a study of shared clonotypes between healthy human individuals. The method was immunoSEQ multiplex PCR; TCRdb's version includes in-frame clones alone and lacks a portion of them. This table holds fewer than 350,000 clones, roughly 87% found once. Input material: memory CD8+ T cells sorted from blood. Subset described: CD45RO+ cells pooled with CCR7-negative TemRA cells. All receptors come from a man younger than 35 in good health.

The chain couples TRBV30 to TRBJ1-1; D gene uncertain. The V gene's germline CDR1 is GTSNPN and CDR2 SVGIG (reference sequence). Trimming stripped 5 bases from V and 7 bases from J, with 14 bases between. The CDR3 extends over 12 amino acids. The CDR3 DNA follows: TGTGCCTGGGAAAGCCGAGAGATTGAAGCTTTCTTT. Its protein product is CAWESREIEAFF.

The chain joins TRBV7-2 to TRBJ1-1; D uncertain. Trimming took 7 bases from V and 4 from J, leaving 13 bases between them. There are 13 residues in the CDR3. From germline, CDR1 is SGHTA and CDR2 FQGNSA. DNA for the CDR3: TGTGCCAGCAAAACCCGATCGACCACTGAAGCTTTCTTT. The encoded protein is CASKTRSTTEAFF. The full variable domain, its missing parts supplied by reference TRBV7-2 and TRBJ1-1, is GAGVSQSPSNKVTEKGKDVELRCDPISGHTALYWYRQSLGQGLEFLIYFQGNSAPDKSGLPSDRFSAERTGGSVSTLTIQRTQQEDSAVYLCASKTRSTTEAFFGQGTRLTVV.

This clone has only one observation. This chain links TRBV27 with TRBJ2-3, with D perhaps matching TRBD2 (5 bases). The CDR3 runs 12 residues. Germline loops: CDR1 MNHEY, CDR2 SMNVEV (reference sequence). V was clipped by 0 bases and J by 10 bases, with 8 bases between them. CDR3 sequence reads: CASSLSGVAQYF. The CDR3 region has the DNA TGTGCCAGCAGTTTATCCGGGGTAGCGCAGTATTTT.

In the case of this clone: This specimen includes other DNA sequences encoding the same CDR3. This chain joins TRBV19 and TRBJ2-7, with a weak D call TRBD1 (5 bases). Trimming pared 6 bases from V and 0 bases from J, leaving 9 bases between. CDR1 and CDR2 (germline): LNHDA, SQIVND (reference sequence). The CDR3 has 13 amino acids. CDR3 amino acids: CASSPGFSYEQYF. For the CDR3, the DNA is TGTGCCAGTAGCCCAGGGTTCTCCTACGAGCAGTACTTC.

The V and J genes are TRBV27 and TRBJ2-7; 11 nucleotides align to TRBD2. Germline V lookup: CDR1 MNHEY, CDR2 SMNVEV (reference sequence). This CDR3 is 14 amino acids long. Trimming took 3 bases from V and 6 from J; bases not matched to a gene: 4. CDR3 sequence: CASSFLAGGGEQYF. The CDR3 DNA reads TGTGCCAGCAGTTTCCTAGCGGGAGGAGGCGAGCAGTACTTC.